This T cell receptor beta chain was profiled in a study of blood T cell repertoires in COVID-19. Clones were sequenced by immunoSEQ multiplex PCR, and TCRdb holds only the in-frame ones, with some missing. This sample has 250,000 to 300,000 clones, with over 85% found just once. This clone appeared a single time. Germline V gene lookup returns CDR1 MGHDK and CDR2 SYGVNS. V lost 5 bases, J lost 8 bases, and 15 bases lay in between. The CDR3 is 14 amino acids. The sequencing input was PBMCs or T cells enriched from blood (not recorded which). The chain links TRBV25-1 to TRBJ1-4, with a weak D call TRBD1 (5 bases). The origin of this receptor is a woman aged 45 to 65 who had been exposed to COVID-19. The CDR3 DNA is TGTGCCAGCAGTCGCACCAGGGCGGGGGAAAAACTGTTTTTT. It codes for CASSRTRAGEKLFF.